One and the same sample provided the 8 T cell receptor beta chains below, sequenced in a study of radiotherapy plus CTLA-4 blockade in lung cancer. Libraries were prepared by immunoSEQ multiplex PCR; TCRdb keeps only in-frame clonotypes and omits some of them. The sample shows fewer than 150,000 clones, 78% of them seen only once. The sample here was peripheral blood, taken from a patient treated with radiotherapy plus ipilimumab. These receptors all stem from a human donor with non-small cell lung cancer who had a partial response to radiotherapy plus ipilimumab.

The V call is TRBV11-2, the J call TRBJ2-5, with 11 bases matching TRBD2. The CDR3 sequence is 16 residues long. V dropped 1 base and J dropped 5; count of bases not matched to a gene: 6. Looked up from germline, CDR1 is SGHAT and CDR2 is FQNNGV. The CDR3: CASSLGASGGRETQYF. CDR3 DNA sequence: TGTGCCAGCAGCTTAGGGGCTAGCGGGGGGCGGGAGACCCAGTACTTC.

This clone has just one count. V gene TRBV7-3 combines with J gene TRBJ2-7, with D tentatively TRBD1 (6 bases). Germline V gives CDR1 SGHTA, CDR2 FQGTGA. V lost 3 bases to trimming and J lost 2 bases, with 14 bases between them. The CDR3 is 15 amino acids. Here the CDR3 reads CASSLSTGYTYEQYV. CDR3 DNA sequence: TGTGCCAGCAGCTTGAGCACAGGGTACACCTACGAGCAGTACGTC.

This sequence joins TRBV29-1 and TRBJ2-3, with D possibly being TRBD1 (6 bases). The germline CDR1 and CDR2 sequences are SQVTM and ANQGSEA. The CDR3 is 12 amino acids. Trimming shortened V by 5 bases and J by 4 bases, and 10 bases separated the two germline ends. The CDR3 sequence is CSVRGSSDTQYF. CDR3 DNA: TGCAGCGTTAGGGGGAGCTCAGATACGCAGTATTTT.

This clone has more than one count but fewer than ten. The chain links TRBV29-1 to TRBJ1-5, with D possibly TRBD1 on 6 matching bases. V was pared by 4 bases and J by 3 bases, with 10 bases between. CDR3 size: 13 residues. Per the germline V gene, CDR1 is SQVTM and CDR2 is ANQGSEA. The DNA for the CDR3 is TGCAGCGTTGTTGGACAGCCCAATCAGCCCCAGCATTTT. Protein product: CSVVGQPNQPQHF.

The CDR3 here is CASSLWTGGGGATNEKLFF. Written as DNA, the CDR3 is TGTGCCAGCAGCTTATGGACAGGGGGAGGAGGCGCAACTAATGAAAAACTGTTTTTT. V and J are TRBV7-8 and TRBJ1-4; 10 nucleotides line up with TRBD1. Germline-derived CDR1 and CDR2 are SGHVS and FQNEAQ. The J segment lost 0 bases and the V segment lost 2 bases, leaving 9 bases of the junction unmatched. This CDR3 is built from 19 residues.

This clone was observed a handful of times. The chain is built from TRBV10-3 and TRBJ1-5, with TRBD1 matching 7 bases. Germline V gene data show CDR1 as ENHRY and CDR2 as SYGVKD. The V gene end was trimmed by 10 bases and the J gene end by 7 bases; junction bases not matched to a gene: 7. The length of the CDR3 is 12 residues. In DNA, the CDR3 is TGTGCCACCAGACAGGGTGAGCAGCCCCAGCATTTT. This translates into CATRQGEQPQHF.

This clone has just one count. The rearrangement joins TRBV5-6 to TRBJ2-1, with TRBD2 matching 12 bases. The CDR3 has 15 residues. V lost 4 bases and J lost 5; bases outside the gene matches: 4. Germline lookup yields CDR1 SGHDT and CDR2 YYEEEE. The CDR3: CASSLAGGPNNEQFF. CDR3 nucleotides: TGTGCCAGCAGCCTAGCGGGAGGGCCCAACAATGAGCAGTTCTTC.

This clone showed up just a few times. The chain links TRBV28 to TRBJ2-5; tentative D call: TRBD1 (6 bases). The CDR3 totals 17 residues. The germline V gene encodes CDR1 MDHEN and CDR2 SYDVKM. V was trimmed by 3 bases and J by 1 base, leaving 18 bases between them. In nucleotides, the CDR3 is TGTGCCAGCAGTTTCCGGACCGGGACATGGCTCCAAGAGACCCAGTACTTC. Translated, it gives CASSFRTGTWLQETQYF.